The 14 T cell receptor beta chains reported below all come from one sample, sequenced in a study of response to subunit inactivated influenza vaccine. Each CDR3 protein gets one entry after TCRdb re-called the RT-PCR reads with MiXCR. The sample carries about 540,000 distinct CDR3 sequences, approximately 20% recorded once. This sample was also put to use in a study of T cells expressing NK-cell markers. According to that study: Making the TCR beta cDNA relied on 5'RACE template switching with UMIs.

The sample consisted of CD4+ T cells sorted from PBMCs, taken roughly 12 days after vaccination. The origin of the receptors is a man aged 45-65 years who received an inactivated influenza vaccine.

This clonotype was picked up a small number of times. V is TRBV12-3 or TRBV12-4 and J is TRBJ2-7; D ambiguous. The ends were cut back, 5 bases at V and 3 bases at J, with 5 bases in the middle. The CDR3 spans 11 residues. The CDR3 region is CASSTHYEQYF. CDR3 DNA: TGTGCCAGCAGTACTCACTACGAGCAGTACTTC.

Concerning this clonotype itself: At one of its ends the junction is not consistent with the germline gene, which may arise from a read error. The chain combines TRBV7-2 with TRBJ1-1; D is possibly TRBD1 (6 bases). This CDR3 is built from 11 residues. CDR1 and CDR2 from the germline V gene are SGHTA and FQGNSA. DNA for the CDR3: TGTGCCAGCAGCTTAGTAGGGGGGTTCACGTTT. Translated: CASSLVGGFTF.

The chain links TRBV6-5 to TRBJ2-1; TRBD2 agrees at 7 bases. The CDR3 spans 15 residues. V shed 2 bases and J 9 bases; nucleotides not matched to a gene: 10. Germline V gene sequence: CDR1 MNHEY, CDR2 SVGAGI. The CDR3 here is CASSYEAGVASEQFF. The CDR3 DNA sequence: TGTGCCAGCAGTTACGAGGCGGGAGTCGCTAGTGAGCAGTTCTTC.

Of note for this clonotype: At one of its ends the junction is not consistent with the germline gene, which may arise from a read error. The V and J genes are TRBV29-1 and TRBJ2-1, with D hard to call. Germline-derived CDR1 and CDR2 are SQVTM and ANQGSEA. The CDR3 sequence is 10 residues long. The CDR3 sequence is CSVESGSRGF. CDR3 sequence (DNA): TGCAGCGTTGAGAGTGGGTCCCGCGGCTTC.

The CDR3 sequence is CASSSGDRFAEAFF. CDR3 nucleotides: TGCGCCAGCAGCTCCGGGGACAGGTTCGCTGAAGCTTTCTTT. J is TRBJ1-1 and V is TRBV5-1, with TRBD1 identical over 8 bases. J gave up 6 bases and V 3 bases, and 7 bases lay outside the gene matches. Germline values: CDR1 SGHRS, CDR2 YFSETQ. This CDR3 comprises 14 residues.

The chain is built from TRBV4-1 and TRBJ2-3, with D tentatively TRBD1 (5 bases). The germline V gene encodes CDR1 MGHRA and CDR2 YSYEKL. The CDR3 sequence is 17 residues long. V was trimmed by 2 bases and J by 4 bases, leaving 19 bases between them. In nucleotides, the CDR3 is TGCGCCAGCAGCCAACTCCCAGGACCCTGGGGCGCAGATACGCAGTATTTT. It codes for CASSQLPGPWGADTQYF.

The table lists this clonotype with a few counts. The chain uses TRBV4-2 and TRBJ2-5, with 8 positions matching TRBD2. This CDR3 is built from 15 residues. J gave up 5 bases and V 3 bases, and 8 bases lay outside the gene matches. Germline CDR1 reads LGHNA; CDR2 reads YNFKEQ. CDR3 sequence: CASSQTRGVGETQYF. Written as DNA, the CDR3 is TGTGCCAGCAGCCAGACGCGGGGGGTCGGTGAGACCCAGTACTTC.

This clonotype was detected a few times. J is TRBJ2-7 and V is TRBV29-1; 9 positions agree with TRBD1. V lost 1 base and J lost 7; bases outside the gene matches: 11. CDR3 length: 15 amino acids. Germline CDR1 and CDR2: SQVTM and ANQGSEA. The CDR3 coding sequence is TGCAGCGTTGAAGTTTGGGACAGGGAGGAAGGGGAGCAGTACTTC. It translates to CSVEVWDREEGEQYF.

The chain couples TRBV7-2 to TRBJ1-3; D is undetermined. Germline V gene data show CDR1 as SGHTA and CDR2 as FQGNSA. The CDR3 sequence is 16 residues long. The ends were cut back, 5 bases at V and 0 bases at J, with 14 bases in the middle. The CDR3 loop reads CASSTWASSSGNTIYF. The CDR3 nucleotides read TGTGCCAGCAGCACGTGGGCCTCGAGCTCTGGAAACACCATATATTTT.

The gene calls are TRBV6-5 and TRBJ1-3; D perhaps matches TRBD1 (6 bases). This CDR3 is built from 16 residues. Germline-derived CDR1 and CDR2 are MNHEY and SVGAGI. V was shortened by 0 bases and J by 2 bases, with 11 bases between the two germline ends. CDR3 nucleotide sequence: TGTGCCAGCAGTTACTCTGGGGGCGCAGCTGGAAACACCATATATTTT. It is translated as CASSYSGGAAGNTIYF.

This clonotype was picked up a small number of times. This chain links TRBV12-3 or TRBV12-4 with TRBJ1-5; D is unresolved. Trimming left V 1 base short and J 8 bases short, with 15 bases between. The CDR3 spans 15 residues. The CDR3 protein is CASSLGERFSEPQHF. CDR3 DNA sequence: TGTGCCAGCAGTTTAGGGGAGCGTTTTTCAGAGCCCCAGCATTTT.

In its sample, this clonotype was seen a few times. The chain carries TRBV14 and TRBJ2-1, with 13 positions matching TRBD2. The CDR3 contains 16 residues. Trimming at V came to 4 bases and at J to 3 bases, leaving 3 bases not matched to a gene. The germline CDR1 and CDR2 sequences are SGHDN and FVKESK. In DNA form, the CDR3 reads TGTGCCAGCAGCCGACGACTAGCGGGGGGCTACAATGAGCAGTTCTTC. Translated: CASSRRLAGGYNEQFF.

The CDR3 DNA sequence: TGCAGTCTGTGGCTAGCGGTAAACAATGAGCAGTTCTTC. This gives the protein CSLWLAVNNEQFF. V usage is TRBV20-1 and J usage is TRBJ2-1; 7 bases agree with TRBD2. The CDR3 spans 13 residues. CDR1 DFQATT and CDR2 SNEGSKA come from the germline V gene (reference sequence). The junction had 9 bases not matched to a gene; V was cut back by 8 bases and J by 5 bases.

V usage is TRBV7-9 and J usage is TRBJ1-5; tentatively, D is TRBD1 (5 bases). The V gene lost 6 bases and the J gene lost 10 bases, with 13 bases spanning the gap. The CDR3 runs 12 residues. CDR1 is SEHNR, CDR2 FQNEAQ, per germline (reference sequence). The CDR3 DNA sequence: TGTGCCAGCAGTTTTAATCAGGGACCCCAGCATTTT. Amino acid sequence: CASSFNQGPQHF.